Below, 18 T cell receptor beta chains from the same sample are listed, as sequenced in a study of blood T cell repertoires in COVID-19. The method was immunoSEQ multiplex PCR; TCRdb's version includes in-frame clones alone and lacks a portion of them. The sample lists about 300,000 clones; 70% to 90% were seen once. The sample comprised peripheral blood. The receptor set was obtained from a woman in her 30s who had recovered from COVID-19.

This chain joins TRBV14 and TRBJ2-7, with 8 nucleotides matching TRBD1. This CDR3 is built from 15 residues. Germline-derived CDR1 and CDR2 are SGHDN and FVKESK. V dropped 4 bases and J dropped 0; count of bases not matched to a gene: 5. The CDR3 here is CASSPITGGSYEQYF. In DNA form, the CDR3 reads TGTGCCAGCAGCCCGATCACAGGGGGCTCCTACGAGCAGTACTTC. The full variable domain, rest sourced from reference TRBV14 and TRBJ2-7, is EAGVTQFPSHSVIEKGQTVTLRCDPISGHDNLYWYRRVMGKEIKFLLHFVKESKQDESGMPNNRFLAERTGGTYSTLKVQPAELEDSGVYFCASSPITGGSYEQYFGPGTRLTVT.

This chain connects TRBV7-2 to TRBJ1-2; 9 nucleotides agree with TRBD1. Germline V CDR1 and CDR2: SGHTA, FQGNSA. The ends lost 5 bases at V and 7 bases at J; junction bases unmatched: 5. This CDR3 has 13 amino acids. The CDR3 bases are TGTGCCAGCAGCGCAAGACAGGGGGGTGGCTACACCTTC. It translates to CASSARQGGGYTF. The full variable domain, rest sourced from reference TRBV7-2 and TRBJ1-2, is GAGVSQSPSNKVTEKGKDVELRCDPISGHTALYWYRQSLGQGLEFLIYFQGNSAPDKSGLPSDRFSAERTGGSVSTLTIQRTQQEDSAVYLCASSARQGGGYTFGSGTRLTVV.

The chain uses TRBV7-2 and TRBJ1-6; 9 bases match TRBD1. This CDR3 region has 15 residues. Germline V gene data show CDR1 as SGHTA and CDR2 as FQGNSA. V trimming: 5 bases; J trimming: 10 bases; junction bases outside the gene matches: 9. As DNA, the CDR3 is TGTGCCAGCAGCCAGGACAGGGGCTCGAGGTCACCCCTCCACTTT. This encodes CASSQDRGSRSPLHF.

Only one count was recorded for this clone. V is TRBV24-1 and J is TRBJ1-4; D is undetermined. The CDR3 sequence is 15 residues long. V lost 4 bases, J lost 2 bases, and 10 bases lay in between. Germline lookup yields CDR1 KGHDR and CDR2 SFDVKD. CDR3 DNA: TGTGCCACCAGTGACCCCTCGGGGACTAATGAAAAACTGTTTTTT. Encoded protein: CATSDPSGTNEKLFF.

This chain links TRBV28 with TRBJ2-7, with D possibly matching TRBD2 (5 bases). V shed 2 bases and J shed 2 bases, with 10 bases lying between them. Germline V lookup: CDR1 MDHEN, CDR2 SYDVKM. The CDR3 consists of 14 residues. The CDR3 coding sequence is TGTGCCAGCAGTTTAGGACGGGGAACCTACGAGCAGTACTTC. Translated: CASSLGRGTYEQYF.

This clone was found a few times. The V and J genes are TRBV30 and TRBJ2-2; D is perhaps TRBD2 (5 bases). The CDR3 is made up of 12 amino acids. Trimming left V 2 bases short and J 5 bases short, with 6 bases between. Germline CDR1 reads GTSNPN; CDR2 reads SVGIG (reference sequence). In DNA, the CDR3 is TGTGCCTGGAGTCGGAGGACCGGGGAGCTGTTTTTT. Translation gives CAWSRRTGELFF.

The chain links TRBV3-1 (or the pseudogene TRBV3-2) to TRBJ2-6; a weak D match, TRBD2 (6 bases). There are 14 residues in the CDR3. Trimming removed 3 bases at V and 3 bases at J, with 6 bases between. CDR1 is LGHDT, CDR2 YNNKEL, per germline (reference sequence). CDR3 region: CASSQRDGANVLTF. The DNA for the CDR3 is TGTGCCAGCAGCCAGCGGGATGGGGCCAACGTCCTGACTTTC.

CDR3 bases: TGTGCCAGCTCACCAAGCGATTACACCGGGGAGCTGTTTTTT. Translating it yields CASSPSDYTGELFF. J is TRBJ2-2 and V is TRBV18; D gene uncertain. Germline loops: CDR1 KGHSH, CDR2 LQKENI. CDR3 length: 14 residues. V was cut by 2 bases and J by 3 bases, with 7 bases left in between.

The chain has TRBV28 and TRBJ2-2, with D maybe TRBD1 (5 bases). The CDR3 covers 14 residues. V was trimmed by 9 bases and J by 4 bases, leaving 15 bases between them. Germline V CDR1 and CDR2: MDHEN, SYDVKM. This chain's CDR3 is CASRWRQSTGELFF. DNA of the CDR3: TGTGCCAGTAGGTGGCGACAGAGCACCGGGGAGCTGTTTTTT.

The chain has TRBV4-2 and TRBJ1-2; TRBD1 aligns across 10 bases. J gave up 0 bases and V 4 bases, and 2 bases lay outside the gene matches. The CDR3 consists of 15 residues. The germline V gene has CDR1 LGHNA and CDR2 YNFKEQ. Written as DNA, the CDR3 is TGTGCCAGCAGCCGCGGGACAGGGGCTAACTATGGCTACACCTTC. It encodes CASSRGTGANYGYTF.

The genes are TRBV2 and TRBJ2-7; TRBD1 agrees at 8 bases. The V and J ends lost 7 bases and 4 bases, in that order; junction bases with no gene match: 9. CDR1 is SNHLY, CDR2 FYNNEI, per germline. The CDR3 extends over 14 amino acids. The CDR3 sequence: CASTIDRGSYEQYF. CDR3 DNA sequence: TGTGCCAGCACTATTGACAGGGGATCGTACGAGCAGTACTTC.

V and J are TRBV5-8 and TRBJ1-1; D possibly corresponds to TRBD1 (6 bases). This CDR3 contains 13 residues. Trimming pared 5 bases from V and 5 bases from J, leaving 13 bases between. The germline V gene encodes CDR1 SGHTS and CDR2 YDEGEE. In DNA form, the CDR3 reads TGTGCCAGCAGTTCACAGGGACGTACTGAAGCTTTCTTT. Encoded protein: CASSSQGRTEAFF.

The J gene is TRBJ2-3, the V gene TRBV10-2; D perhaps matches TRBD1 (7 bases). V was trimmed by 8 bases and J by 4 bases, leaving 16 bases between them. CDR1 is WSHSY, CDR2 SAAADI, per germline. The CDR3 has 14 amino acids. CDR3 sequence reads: CASLPGGHADTQYF. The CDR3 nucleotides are TGCGCCAGCTTACCAGGGGGGCATGCAGATACGCAGTATTTT.

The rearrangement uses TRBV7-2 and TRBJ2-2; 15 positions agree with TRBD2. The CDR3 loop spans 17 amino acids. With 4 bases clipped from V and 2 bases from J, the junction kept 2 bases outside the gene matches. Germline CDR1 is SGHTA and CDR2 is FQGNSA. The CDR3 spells CASSWTSGGANTGELFF. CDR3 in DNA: TGTGCCAGCAGCTGGACTAGCGGGGGGGCAAACACCGGGGAGCTGTTTTTT.

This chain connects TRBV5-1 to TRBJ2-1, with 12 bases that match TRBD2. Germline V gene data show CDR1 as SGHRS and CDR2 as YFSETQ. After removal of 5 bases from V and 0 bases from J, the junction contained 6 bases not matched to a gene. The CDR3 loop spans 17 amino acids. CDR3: CASRAGTSGSSYNEQFF. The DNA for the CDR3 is TGCGCCAGCAGGGCCGGGACTAGCGGGTCCTCCTACAATGAGCAGTTCTTC.

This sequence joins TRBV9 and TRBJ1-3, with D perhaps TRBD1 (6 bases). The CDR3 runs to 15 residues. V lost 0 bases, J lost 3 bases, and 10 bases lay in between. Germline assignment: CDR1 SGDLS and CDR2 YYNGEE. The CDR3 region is CASSVEGGDGNTIYF. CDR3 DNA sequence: TGTGCCAGCAGCGTAGAAGGGGGGGATGGAAACACCATATATTTT.

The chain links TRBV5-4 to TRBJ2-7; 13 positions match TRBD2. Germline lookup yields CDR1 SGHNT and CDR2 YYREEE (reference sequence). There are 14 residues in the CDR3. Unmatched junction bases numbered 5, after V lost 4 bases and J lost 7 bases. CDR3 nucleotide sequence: TGTGCCAGCAGCAGGACTAGCGGGGGTCAGGAGCAGTACTTC. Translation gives CASSRTSGGQEQYF. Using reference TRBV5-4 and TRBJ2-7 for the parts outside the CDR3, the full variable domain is ETGVTQSPTHLIKTRGQQVTLRCSSQSGHNTVSWYQQALGQGPQFIFQYYREEENGRGNFPPRFSGLQFPNYSSELNVNALELDDSALYLCASSRTSGGQEQYFGPGTRLTVT.

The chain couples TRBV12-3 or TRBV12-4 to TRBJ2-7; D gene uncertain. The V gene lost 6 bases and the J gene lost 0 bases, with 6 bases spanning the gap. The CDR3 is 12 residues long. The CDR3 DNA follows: TGTGCCAGCAGCTACAGCTCCTACGAGCAGTACTTC. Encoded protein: CASSYSSYEQYF.